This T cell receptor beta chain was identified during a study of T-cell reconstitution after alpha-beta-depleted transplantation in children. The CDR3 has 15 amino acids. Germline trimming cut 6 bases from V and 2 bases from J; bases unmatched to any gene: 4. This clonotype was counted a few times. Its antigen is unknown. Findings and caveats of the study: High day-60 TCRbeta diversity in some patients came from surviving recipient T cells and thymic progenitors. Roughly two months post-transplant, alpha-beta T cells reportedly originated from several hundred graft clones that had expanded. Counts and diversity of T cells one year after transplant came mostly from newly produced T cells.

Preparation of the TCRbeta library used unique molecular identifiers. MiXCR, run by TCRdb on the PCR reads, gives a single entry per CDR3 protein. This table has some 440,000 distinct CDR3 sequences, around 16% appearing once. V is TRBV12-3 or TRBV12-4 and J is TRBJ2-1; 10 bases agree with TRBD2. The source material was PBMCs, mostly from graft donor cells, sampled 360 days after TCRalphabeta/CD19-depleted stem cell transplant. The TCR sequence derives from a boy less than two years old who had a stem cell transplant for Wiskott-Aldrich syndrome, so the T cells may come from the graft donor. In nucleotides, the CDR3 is TGTGCCAGCAGCCAGACTAGCGGGCCCTACAATGAGCAGTTCTTC. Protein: CASSQTSGPYNEQFF.